This T cell receptor beta chain was sequenced during a study of vaccination effects on CD4 cells after COVID-19 (dated 2022 in TCRdb). A note on the overall study: Post-vaccine samples across the study were collected a median of 72 days after the second dose, with a range of 14 to 241. The full study included fewer than eleven COVID-19 convalescent patients and a handful of SARS-CoV-2-naive healthy vaccine recipients. In both COVID-19 convalescent patients and infection-naive vaccine recipients, the study compared SARS-CoV-2 spike-specific CD4+ TCR repertoires from before mRNA vaccination with those from after it. Cultures from other donors in the study were sequenced using the Oncomine TCR Beta short-read assay on an Illumina iSeq 100.

Broader findings and caveats from the paper: Only a small number of convalescent patients were included, and no early post-infection timepoints were available, which limited the study. Among healthy vaccine recipients, nearly all vaccine-induced clones were SARS-CoV-2 mono-reactive, and only 1 of 255 was cross-reactive with common cold coronaviruses. Both infection-induced and vaccine-induced clones contracted markedly at late post-vaccination timepoints, which is consistent with waning T cell responses.

The ViraFEST assay stimulated PBMC with viral peptide pools and then used TCR sequencing to identify antigen-specific CD4+ T cell clonotypes by expansion. After roughly 11 days of culture, CD4+ T cells were isolated with the EasySep CD4+ T cell isolation kit. Two doses of either the BNT162b2 or the mRNA-1273 mRNA SARS-CoV-2 vaccine were administered to participants. The absence of prior SARS-CoV-2 infection in healthy vaccine recipients was confirmed by negative nucleocapsid antibodies before and after vaccination. Each well held two million PBMC cultured in IMDM containing roughly 4.9% human AB serum, around 9.3 IU/ml IL-2 and gentamicin, along with around 9.4 ug/ml peptides. On days 3 and 7, half of the culture medium was replaced with fresh IL-2-containing medium. Unless noted otherwise, every peptide stimulation condition was grown in triplicate wells. PBMC were separated from whole blood using Ficoll-Paque Plus gradient centrifugation and were then either cryopreserved at -140C or used fresh. The overlapping peptide pools covered the spike proteins of SARS-CoV-2 as well as those of the common cold coronaviruses HCoV-NL63, HCoV-OC43 and HCoV-229E. Genomic DNA was extracted from cultured CD4+ T cells with the QIAamp micro DNA kit.

The method behind the library was the immunoSEQ multiplex PCR assay. DNA from the CD4+ T cells that had been cultured and isolated underwent TCR beta CDR3 sequencing. Processing in the source paper ran as follows. The analysis removed non-productive TCR sequences, trimmed reads to the CDR3 region, and retained only CDR3s that were 7 or more amino acids long. The MANAFEST web app was used to pick out antigen-specific clonotypes by comparing their expansion in peptide wells with that in reference cultures. To count as positive, a clone had to show expansion at FDR<0.05 compared with the reference and with all other wells, an odds ratio above 5, and a frequency above 0.1% in two replicate wells. Cross-reactive clonotypes were defined as significantly expanded in SARS-CoV-2 spike wells and in at least one common cold coronavirus spike condition. CDR3 similarity was assessed by Levenshtein distance using the stringdist R package, and unrooted trees were constructed with ape in R 3.6.1. Here the immuneACCESS table is served through TCRdb, limited to in-frame sequences with V and J called. Missing clones are a known gap in these copies; in checked studies unresolved V genes cover under half, and the rest lacks a known reason. V, J and clone size derive from that table, while D and trimming were established from the DNA sequence. This sample holds just under 60,000 clones; approximately 78% were observed only once. Roughly 2% of the sample is in the top ten clones.

A note on this clone: The antigen it binds to is not known. Base-call qualities are not available, and no considerably larger clone is one nucleotide away.

Here the sequenced sample was CD4+ T cells from PBMCs cultured with HCoV-OC43 spike peptides, taken after COVID-19 vaccination. Reading the label with the study, this specimen's cell subset or site is: HCoV-OC43 spike overlapping peptide pool stimulation. This receptor was identified in a human donor who received a COVID-19 vaccine.

The CDR3 is CASSEAGGNSPLHF. DNA sequence: TGTGCCAGCAGTGAAGCGGGGGGGAATTCACCCCTCCACTTT. The sequence joins TRBV6-1 to TRBJ1-6; the D gene is perhaps TRBD1, from 5 matching bases. Cut back by 0 bases and 7 bases, the V and J ends lie 7 bases apart. The germline V gene encodes CDR1 MNHNS and CDR2 SASEGT. The CDR3, from cysteine to phenylalanine, totals 14 residues. Just the 42-base CDR3 DNA is kept, in frame starting at base 1.